This TCR beta chain was observed in a study of blood T cell repertoires in COVID-19 (dated by TCRdb to the early 2020s). Background for the entire study: The collaborator samples originated in the United States, Italy and Spain and spanned the acute and convalescent phases of COVID-19. The material from the prospective study consisted of cDNA or gDNA derived from T cells, B-cell-depleted T cells, or PBMCs. Subjects who had been exposed to COVID-19, were actively infected with it, or had recovered from it provided the deeply sampled blood TCRbeta repertoires that made up the dataset. The repertoires were made available in a free public database intended to serve as a resource for research on the immune response to SARS-CoV-2. The samples were drawn from the first 160 participants of the ongoing ImmuneRACE study and from 1,200 or so subjects provided by 6 global collaborators. A de-identified subject ID, COVID-19 status, age in years and sex were almost always included in the sample metadata. Where HLA class I and class II types were available, the types were taken from metadata supplied by the sample provider, not from assay-based typing. Findings and caveats that apply to the study as a whole: How much clinical and demographic metadata was included differed by source and by participant, and the metadata was provided uncurated.

A word on this clone: Its antigen remains undetermined. No much larger clone exists at a distance of one base, and base qualities are not known.

Whole blood was collected in K2EDTA tubes by collaborating institutions according to the institutions' own protocols. For TCRbeta analysis, collaborators shipped samples as frozen whole blood, isolated PBMCs, or DNA extracted from either of those sample types. TCRbeta CDR3 regions were amplified from genomic DNA using the immunoSEQ Assay, a bias-controlled multiplex PCR. The original methods were these. The number of nucleated cells in each sample was estimated by amplification of reference gene primers within the assay. Sequence reads were collapsed and filtered to measure the absolute abundance of every unique TCRbeta CDR3 rearrangement. For each sample, productive Simpson clonality was calculated as the square root of Simpson's diversity index across productive rearrangements. The clones in this table, taken by TCRdb from immuneACCESS, are in-frame only. Not every clone is retained; where verified, under half of the shortfall comes from an unresolved V gene, and the cause of the rest is unknown. V, J and clone size are those of that table, while D and trimming were read from the DNA. The sample table lists about 46,000 clones, 85% to 90% of them with a count of one. The biggest ten clones account for about 10% of the sample.

The specimen was peripheral blood. This TCR was sampled from a man aged 50-60 years with active COVID-19.

The bases are TGCGCCAGCAGCTTGAATTTACTAGCGGGGGGTTATGAGCAGTTCTTC. Its amino acids are CASSLNLLAGGYEQFF. The chain joins TRBV5-1 to TRBJ2-1; 12 junctional bases match TRBD2. The germline V gene sets CDR1 to SGHRS and CDR2 to YFSETQ. The germline V and J ends show losses of 1 base and 8 bases respectively, and no gene match explains 7 bases of the junction. Including the terminal cysteine and phenylalanine, the CDR3 comprises 16 residues. CDR3 DNA is the only sequence kept; it has 48 bases, read in frame from the first base.